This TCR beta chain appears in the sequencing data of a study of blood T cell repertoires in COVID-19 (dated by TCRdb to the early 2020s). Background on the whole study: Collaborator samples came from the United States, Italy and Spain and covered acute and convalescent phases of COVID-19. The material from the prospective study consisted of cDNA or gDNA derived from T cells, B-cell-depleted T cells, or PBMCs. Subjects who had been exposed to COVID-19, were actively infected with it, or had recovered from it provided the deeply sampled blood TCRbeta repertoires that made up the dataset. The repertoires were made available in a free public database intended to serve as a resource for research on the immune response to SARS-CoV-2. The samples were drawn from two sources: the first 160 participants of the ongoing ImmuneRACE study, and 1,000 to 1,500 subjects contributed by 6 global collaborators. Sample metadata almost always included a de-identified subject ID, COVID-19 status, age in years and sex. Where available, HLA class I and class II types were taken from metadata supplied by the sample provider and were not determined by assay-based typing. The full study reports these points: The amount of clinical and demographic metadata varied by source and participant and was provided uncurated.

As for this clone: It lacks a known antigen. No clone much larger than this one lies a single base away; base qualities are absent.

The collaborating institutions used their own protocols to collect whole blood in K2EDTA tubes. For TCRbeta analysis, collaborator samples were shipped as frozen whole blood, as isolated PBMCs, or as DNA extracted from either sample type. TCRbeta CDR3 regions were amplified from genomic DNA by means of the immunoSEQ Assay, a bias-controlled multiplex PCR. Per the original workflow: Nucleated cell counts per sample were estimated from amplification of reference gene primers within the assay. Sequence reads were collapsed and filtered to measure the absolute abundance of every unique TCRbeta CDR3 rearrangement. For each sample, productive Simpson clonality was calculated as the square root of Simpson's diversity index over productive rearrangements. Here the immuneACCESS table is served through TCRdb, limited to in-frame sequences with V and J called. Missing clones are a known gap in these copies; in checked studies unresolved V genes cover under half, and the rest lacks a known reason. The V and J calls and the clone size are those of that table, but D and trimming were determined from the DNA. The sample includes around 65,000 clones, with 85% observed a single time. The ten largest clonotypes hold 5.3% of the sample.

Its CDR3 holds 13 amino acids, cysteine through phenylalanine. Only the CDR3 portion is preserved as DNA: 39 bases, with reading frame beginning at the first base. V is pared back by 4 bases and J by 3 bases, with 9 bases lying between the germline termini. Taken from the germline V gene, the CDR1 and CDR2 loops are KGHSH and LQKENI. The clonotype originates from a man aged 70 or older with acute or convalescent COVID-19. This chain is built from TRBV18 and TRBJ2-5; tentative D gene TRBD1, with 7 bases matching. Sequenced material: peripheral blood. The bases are TGTGCCAGCTCACGCGGGACAGAAGAGACCCAGTACTTC. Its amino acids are CASSRGTEETQYF.